The T cell receptor beta chain described here comes from a study of OX40 agonist ivuxolimab in advanced cancers. At the level of the whole study: Ivuxolimab was a fully human IgG2 agonistic monoclonal antibody targeting the costimulatory receptor OX40 (CD134). Intravenous ivuxolimab was administered to patients every 2 weeks at six dose levels: 0.01, 0.1, 0.3, 1.5, 3 and 10 mg/kg. Of the 50 to 55 patients in dose escalation, 19 had hepatocellular carcinoma, some 15 had melanoma, 9 had renal cell carcinoma and 9 had head and neck cancer. A male proportion of almost 85% and a mean age of roughly 55 years, ranging from about 23 to 90, were recorded for the dose-escalation cohort. Prior anti-PD-1, anti-PD-L1 or anti-CTLA-4 therapy was permitted, and approximately 42% of dose-escalation patients had received checkpoint inhibitors. Three dose-escalation patients achieved partial responses, one with hepatocellular carcinoma and two with cutaneous melanoma. Peripheral TCRbeta sequencing was intended to test whether TCR sequence diversity was altered and clonal T-cell expansion was caused by ivuxolimab. The paper reports the monotherapy dose-escalation portion (N ≈ 50 patients) of the phase I ivuxolimab trial. What the authors observed across the whole study: On average, CD8+ T cells showed more expanded clones than CD4+ T cells after ivuxolimab. In the 0.1-3.0 mg/kg groups, partial responders were among the patients with the lowest normalized peripheral clonal expansion, particularly in CD8+ T cells. Low levels of normalized T-cell clonal expansion were also seen in some nonresponding patients. At doses of 0.1 to 3.0 mg/kg, clonal expansion of both CD4+ and CD8+ blood T cells was observed from baseline to week 6. The antigen specificity of the peripheral T cells that underwent clonal expansion was not determined.

To sequence the TCRbeta CDR3 region, genomic DNA was isolated from the sorted cells. The immunoSEQ Assay was used for sequencing of TCRbeta CDR3 regions. In TCRdb, the immuneACCESS table is reduced to in-frame sequences with V and J assigned. These tables do not hold every clone; where another copy was compared, an unresolved V gene accounts for under half, and the others remain unexplained. The sample yields 83,000 or so clones; about four fifths were counted once. 7.3% of the sample is held by the ten biggest clonotypes. The trial excluded patients who had a history of autoimmune disease or who were on systemic immunosuppression. Peripheral blood for TCR sequencing was collected from all dose cohorts at baseline, on cycle 4 day 1, and on cycle 7 day 1. Samples came from an open-label, multicenter, first-in-human phase I dose-escalation trial of ivuxolimab. The trial enrolled adults with locally advanced or metastatic head and neck squamous cell, hepatocellular, melanoma or renal cell carcinoma. CD4+ and CD8+ T cells were sorted separately from peripheral blood before TCR sequencing.

This clone has only one observation. This receptor's antigen is unknown. Qualities for individual bases were not recorded, and no much larger clone is one base off. The sample here was CD4+ or CD8+ T cells sorted from blood, taken in a trial of the OX40 agonist ivuxolimab. This receptor was taken from an adult with an advanced solid tumor such as melanoma, head and neck, liver or kidney cancer.

The nucleotide sequence reads as follows: TGTGCCAGCAGTTTAGGATCAGCAAACTATGGCTACACCTTC. Its product reads: CASSLGSANYGYTF. This chain joins TRBV27 to TRBJ1-2; no confident D gene assignment can be made. The CDR3 has 14 amino acids, counting the end cysteine and phenylalanine. The kept DNA is CDR3 alone, 42 bases in frame from the first base. CDR1 and CDR2 (MNHEY, SMNVEV) derive from the germline V gene (reference sequence). The trim is 2 bases for V and 2 bases for J, with a gap of 9 bases between the germline ends.